Sequencing of this TCR beta chain was carried out in a study of blood T cell repertoires in COVID-19. Study background: Samples taken during acute and convalescent COVID-19 were collected in the United States, Italy and Spain. Nucleic acid was either cDNA or gDNA, and it came from T cells, B-cell-depleted T cells, or PBMCs.

The CDR3 has 12 residues. The germline V gene encodes CDR1 KGHDR and CDR2 SFDVKD. Trimming removed 10 bases from V and 4 bases from J, with 12 bases in between. As processed by the authors: Estimates of nucleated cell counts were drawn from the amplification of reference gene primers. Method: immunoSEQ multiplex PCR; TCRdb's copy keeps in-frame clones and lacks some. V, J and clone size reflect that table, while D and trimming were determined from the DNA. This table has roughly 150,000 clones, approximately 78% appearing once. The TCR originated in a man aged 60-69 years who had recovered from COVID-19. The chain is built from TRBV24-1 and TRBJ2-5, with D perhaps TRBD2 (5 bases). Specimen: peripheral blood. DNA of the CDR3: TGTGCCACTAAAGGACTGGGAGAGACCCAGTACTTC. Its protein is CATKGLGETQYF.